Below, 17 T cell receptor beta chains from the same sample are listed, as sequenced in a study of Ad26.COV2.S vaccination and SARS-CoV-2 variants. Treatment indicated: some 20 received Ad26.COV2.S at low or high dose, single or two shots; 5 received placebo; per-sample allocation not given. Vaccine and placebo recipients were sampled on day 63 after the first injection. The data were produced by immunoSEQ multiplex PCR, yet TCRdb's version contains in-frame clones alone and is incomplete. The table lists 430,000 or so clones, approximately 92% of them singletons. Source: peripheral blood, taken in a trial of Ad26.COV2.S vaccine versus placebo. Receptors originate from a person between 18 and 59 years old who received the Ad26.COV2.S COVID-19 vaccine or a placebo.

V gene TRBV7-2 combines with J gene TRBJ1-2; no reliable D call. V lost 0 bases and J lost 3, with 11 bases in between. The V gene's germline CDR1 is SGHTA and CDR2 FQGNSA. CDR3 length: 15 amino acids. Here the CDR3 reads CASSLALGQYYGYTF. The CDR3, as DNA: TGTGCCAGCAGCTTAGCTCTTGGGCAGTACTATGGCTACACCTTC. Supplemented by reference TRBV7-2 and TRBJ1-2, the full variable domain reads GAGVSQSPSNKVTEKGKDVELRCDPISGHTALYWYRQSLGQGLEFLIYFQGNSAPDKSGLPSDRFSAERTGGSVSTLTIQRTQQEDSAVYLCASSLALGQYYGYTFGSGTRLTVV.

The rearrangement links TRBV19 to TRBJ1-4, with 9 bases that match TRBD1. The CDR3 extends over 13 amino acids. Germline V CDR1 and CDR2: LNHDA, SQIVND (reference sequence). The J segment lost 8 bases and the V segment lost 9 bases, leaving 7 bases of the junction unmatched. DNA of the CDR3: TGTGCCAGCTTGGACAGGGGTAGCGAAAAACTGTTTTTT. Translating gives CASLDRGSEKLFF.

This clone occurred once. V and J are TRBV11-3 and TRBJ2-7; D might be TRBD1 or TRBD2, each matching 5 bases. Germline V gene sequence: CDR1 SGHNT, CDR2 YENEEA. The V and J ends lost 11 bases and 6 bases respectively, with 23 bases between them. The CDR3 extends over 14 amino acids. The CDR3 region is CAGFPRDGTGEQYV. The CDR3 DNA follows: TGTGCCGGCTTTCCCCGGGACGGCACTGGCGAGCAGTACGTC.

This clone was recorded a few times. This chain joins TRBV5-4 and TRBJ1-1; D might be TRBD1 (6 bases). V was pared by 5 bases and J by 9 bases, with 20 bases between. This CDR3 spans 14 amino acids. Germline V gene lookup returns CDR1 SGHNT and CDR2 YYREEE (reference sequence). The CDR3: CASRASGGHSKAFF. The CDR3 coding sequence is TGTGCCAGCAGAGCCTCGGGGGGCCATAGTAAAGCTTTCTTT.

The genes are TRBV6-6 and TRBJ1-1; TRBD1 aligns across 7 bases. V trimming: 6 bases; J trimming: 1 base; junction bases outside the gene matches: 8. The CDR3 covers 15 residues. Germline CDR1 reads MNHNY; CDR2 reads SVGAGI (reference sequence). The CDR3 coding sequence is TGTGCCAGCAGCGACAGGGCAGAAGGGAACACTGAAGCTTTCTTT. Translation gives CASSDRAEGNTEAFF.

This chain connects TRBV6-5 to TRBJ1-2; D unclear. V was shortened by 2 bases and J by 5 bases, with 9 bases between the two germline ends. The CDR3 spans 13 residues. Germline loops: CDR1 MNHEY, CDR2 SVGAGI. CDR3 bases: TGTGCCAGCAGTTACGCGGGCACATATGGCTACACCTTC. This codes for CASSYAGTYGYTF.

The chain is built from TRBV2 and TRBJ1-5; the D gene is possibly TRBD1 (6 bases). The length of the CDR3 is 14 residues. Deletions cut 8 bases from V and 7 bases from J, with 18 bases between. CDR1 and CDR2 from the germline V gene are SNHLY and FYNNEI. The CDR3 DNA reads TGTGCCAGCCAGTCATCAACAGGGAGCCAGCCCCAGCATTTT. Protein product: CASQSSTGSQPQHF.

The CDR3 region has the DNA TGTGCCAGCAGTTACTTACAGGGGAATAACACTGAAGCTTTCTTT. The encoded protein is CASSYLQGNNTEAFF. This chain links TRBV6-5 with TRBJ1-1, with 7 nucleotides matching TRBD1. CDR3 length: 15 residues. Germline V gene data show CDR1 as MNHEY and CDR2 as SVGAGI. The V gene end was trimmed by 1 base and the J gene end by 2 bases; junction bases not matched to a gene: 4.

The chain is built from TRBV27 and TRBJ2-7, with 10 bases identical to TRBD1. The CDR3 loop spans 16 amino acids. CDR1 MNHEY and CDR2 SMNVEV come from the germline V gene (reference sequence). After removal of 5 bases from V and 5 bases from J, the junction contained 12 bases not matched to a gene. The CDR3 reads CASSRTPGQGHHEQYF. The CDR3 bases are TGTGCCAGCAGTCGCACTCCGGGACAGGGGCACCACGAGCAGTACTTC.

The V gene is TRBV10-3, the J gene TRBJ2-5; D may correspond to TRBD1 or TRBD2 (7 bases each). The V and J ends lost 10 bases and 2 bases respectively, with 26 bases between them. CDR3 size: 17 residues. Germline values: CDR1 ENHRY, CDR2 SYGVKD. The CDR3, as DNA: TGTGCCACCTCGAGGGCGACAGGGAGGGGGACACAAGAGACCCAGTACTTC. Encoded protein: CATSRATGRGTQETQYF.

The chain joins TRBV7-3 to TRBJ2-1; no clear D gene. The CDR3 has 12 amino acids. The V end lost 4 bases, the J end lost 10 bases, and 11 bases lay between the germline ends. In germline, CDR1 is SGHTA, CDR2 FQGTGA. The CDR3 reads CASSSKAGEQFF. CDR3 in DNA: TGTGCCAGCAGCTCTAAGGCTGGCGAGCAGTTCTTC.

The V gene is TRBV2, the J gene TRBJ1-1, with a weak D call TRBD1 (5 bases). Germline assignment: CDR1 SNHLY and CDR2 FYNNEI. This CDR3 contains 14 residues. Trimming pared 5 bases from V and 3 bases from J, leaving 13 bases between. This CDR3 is CASSRGLEHTEAFF. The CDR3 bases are TGTGCCAGCAGTAGGGGTCTCGAGCACACTGAAGCTTTCTTT.

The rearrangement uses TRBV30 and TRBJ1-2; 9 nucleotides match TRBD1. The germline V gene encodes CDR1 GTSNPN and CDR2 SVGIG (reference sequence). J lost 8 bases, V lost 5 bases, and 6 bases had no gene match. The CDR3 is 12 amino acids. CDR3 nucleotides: TGTGCCTGGGTACAGGGGGCCCGGGGCTACACCTTC. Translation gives CAWVQGARGYTF.

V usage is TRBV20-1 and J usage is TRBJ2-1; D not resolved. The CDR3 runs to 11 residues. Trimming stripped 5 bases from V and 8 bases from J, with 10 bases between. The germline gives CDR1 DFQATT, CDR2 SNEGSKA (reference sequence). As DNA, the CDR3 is TGCAGTGCTGGACCCCAATATGAGCAGTTCTTC. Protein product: CSAGPQYEQFF.

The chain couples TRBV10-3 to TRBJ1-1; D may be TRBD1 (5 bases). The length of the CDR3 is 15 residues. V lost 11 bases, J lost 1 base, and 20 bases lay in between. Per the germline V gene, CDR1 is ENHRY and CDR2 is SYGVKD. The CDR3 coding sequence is TGTGCCGTCTCCGGGACGTCGGACGCGAACACTGAAGCTTTCTTT. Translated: CAVSGTSDANTEAFF.

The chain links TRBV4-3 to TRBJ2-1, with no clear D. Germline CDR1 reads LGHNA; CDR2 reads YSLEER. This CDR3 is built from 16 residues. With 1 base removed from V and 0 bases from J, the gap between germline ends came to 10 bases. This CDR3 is CASSQVASSSYNEQFF. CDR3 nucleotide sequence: TGCGCCAGCAGCCAAGTGGCTTCGAGCTCCTACAATGAGCAGTTCTTC.

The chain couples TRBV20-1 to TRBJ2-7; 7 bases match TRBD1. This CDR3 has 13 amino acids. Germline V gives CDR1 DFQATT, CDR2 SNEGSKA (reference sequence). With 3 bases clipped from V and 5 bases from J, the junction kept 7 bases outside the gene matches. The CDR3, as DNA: TGCAGTGCTAGTAAACAGGGGACCCACGAGCAGTACGTC. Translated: CSASKQGTHEQYV.